This T cell receptor beta chain was captured by sequencing in a study of CD8+ T cells in alopecia areata. Isolated RNA was reverse transcribed into cDNA used as the sequencing template. The assay was immunoSEQ multiplex PCR, and TCRdb's table has in-frame clones only and misses some. The table lists 120,000 or so clones, 58% of them singletons. Germline trimming cut 4 bases from V and 5 bases from J; bases unmatched to any gene: 5. CDR1 and CDR2 (germline): SGHRS, YFSETQ. The length of the CDR3 is 14 residues. The sample consisted of CD4+ T cells sorted from blood, taken at week 0. The chain has TRBV5-1 and TRBJ1-5, with 8 bases identical to TRBD1. The clonotype was recovered from a human donor with alopecia areata. The CDR3 sequence is CASSVGQGDQPQHF. In DNA, the CDR3 is TGCGCCAGCAGCGTAGGACAGGGAGATCAGCCCCAGCATTTT.